This entry is about one TCR beta chain. What it binds is unknown. TCRdb's table, derived via immunoSEQ multiplex PCR, lists solely in-frame clones and lacks some. The table lists some 10,000 clones, around 66% of them singletons. The data derive from a study of regulatory dendritic cells for organ transplantation. Regarding the study as a whole: Resting memory CD8+ T cells held the most alloreactive clonotypes. Considerable individual heterogeneity was seen in alloreactive memory CD8+ T cells.

CDR1 WSHSY and CDR2 SAAADI come from the germline V gene. The CDR3 is 15 amino acids. The receptor was derived from a human donor in good health. Sequenced: memory CD8+ T cells from blood. The subset is: CD45RO+ memory T cells. V gene TRBV10-2 combines with J gene TRBJ2-5, with 7 nucleotides matching TRBD1. Judging by the DNA end, TRBJ2-7 fits better; the J call may be wrong. In DNA form, the CDR3 reads TGCGCCAGCAGTATACTAACAGGGGCTTCCTACGAGCAGTACTTC. As protein: CASSILTGASYEQYF.